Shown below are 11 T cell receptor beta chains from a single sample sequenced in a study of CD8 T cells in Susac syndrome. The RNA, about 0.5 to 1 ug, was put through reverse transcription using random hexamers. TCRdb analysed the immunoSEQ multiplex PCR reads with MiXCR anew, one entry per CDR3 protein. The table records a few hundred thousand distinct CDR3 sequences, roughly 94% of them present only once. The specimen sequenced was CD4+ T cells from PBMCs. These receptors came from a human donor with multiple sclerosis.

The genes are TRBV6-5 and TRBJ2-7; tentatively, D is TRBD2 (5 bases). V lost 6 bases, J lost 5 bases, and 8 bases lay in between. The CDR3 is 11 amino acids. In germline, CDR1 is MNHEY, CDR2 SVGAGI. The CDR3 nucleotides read TGTGCCAGCAGAGGGAGTAACGAGCAGTACGTC. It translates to CASRGSNEQYV.

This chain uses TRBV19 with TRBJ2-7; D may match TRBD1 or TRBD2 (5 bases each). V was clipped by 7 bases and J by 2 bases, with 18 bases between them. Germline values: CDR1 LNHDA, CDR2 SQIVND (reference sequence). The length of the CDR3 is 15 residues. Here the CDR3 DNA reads TGTGCCAGTAAGCCGGGACCGTGGGCGACCTACGAGCAGTACTTC. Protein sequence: CASKPGPWATYEQYF. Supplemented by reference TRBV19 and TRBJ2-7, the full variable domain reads DGGITQSPKYLFRKEGQNVTLSCEQNLNHDAMYWYRQDPGQGLRLIYYSQIVNDFQKGDIAEGYSVSREKKESFPLTVTSAQKNPTAFYLCASKPGPWATYEQYFGPGTRLTVT.

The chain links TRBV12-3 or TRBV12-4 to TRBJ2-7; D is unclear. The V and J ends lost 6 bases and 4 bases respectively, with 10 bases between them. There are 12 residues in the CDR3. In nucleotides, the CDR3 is TGTGCCAGCAGGGCGGCCTCGTACGAGCAGTACGTC. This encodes CASRAASYEQYV.

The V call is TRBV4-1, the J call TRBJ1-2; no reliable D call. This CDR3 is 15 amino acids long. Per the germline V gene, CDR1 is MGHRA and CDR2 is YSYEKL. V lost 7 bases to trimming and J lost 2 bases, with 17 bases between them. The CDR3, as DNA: TGCGCCAGCAACCCCGGGGAGTTTGCCAACTATGGCTACACCTTC. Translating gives CASNPGEFANYGYTF.

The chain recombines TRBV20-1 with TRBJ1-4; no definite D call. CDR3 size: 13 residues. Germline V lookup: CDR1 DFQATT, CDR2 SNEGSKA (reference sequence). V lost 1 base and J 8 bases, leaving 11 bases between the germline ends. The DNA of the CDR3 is TGCAGTGCTAGAGCTGAGACCGAGGAAAAACTGTTTTTT. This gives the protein CSARAETEEKLFF.

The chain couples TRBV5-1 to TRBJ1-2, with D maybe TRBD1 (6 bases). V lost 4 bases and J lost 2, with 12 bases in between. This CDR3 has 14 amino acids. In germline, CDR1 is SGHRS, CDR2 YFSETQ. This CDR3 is CASSHKDRNYGYTF. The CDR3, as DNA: TGCGCCAGCAGCCACAAGGACAGAAACTATGGCTACACCTTC.

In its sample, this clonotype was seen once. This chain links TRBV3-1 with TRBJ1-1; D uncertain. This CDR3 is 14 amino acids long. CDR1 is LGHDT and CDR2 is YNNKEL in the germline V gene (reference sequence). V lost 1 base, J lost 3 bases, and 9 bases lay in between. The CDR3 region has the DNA TGTGCCAGCAGCCAAGTTGGAGGTTACACTGAAGCTTTCTTT. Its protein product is CASSQVGGYTEAFF. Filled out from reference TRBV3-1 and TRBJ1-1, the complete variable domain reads DTAVSQTPKYLVTQMGNDKSIKCEQNLGHDTMYWYKQDSKKFLKIMFSYNNKELIINETVPNRFSPKSPDKAHLNLHINSLELGDSAVYFCASSQVGGYTEAFFGQGTRLTVV.

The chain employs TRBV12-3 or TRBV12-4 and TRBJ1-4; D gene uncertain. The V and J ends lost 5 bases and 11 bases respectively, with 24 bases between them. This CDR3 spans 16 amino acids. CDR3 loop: CASSPRLTEDGEKLFF. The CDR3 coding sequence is TGTGCCAGCAGTCCCCGACTCACAGAGGACGGGGAGAAACTGTTTTTT.

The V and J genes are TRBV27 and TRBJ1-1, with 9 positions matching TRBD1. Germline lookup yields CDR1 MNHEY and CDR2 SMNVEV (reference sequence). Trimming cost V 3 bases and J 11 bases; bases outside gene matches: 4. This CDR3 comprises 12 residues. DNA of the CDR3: TGTGCCAGCAGTTTTCAACAGGGGGCCGCTTTCTTT. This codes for CASSFQQGAAFF.

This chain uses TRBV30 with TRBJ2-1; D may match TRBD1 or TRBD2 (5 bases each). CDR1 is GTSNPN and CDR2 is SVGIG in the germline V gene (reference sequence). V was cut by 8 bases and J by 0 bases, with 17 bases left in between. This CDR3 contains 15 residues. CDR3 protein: CARSRDGGSYNEQFF. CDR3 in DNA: TGTGCCAGATCTCGGGACGGCGGCTCCTACAATGAGCAGTTCTTC.

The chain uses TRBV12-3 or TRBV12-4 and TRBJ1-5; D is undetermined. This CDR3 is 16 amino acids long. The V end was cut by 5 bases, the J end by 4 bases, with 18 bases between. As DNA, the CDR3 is TGTGCCAGCAGTCCCATTGGACGGTTCGAAAATCAGCCCCAGCATTTT. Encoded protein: CASSPIGRFENQPQHF.